This TCR beta chain was sequenced during a study of blood T cell repertoires in COVID-19. Study in general: T cells, B-cell-depleted T cells, or PBMCs supplied cDNA or gDNA.

V shed 7 bases, J shed 3 bases, and the junction held 8 bases outside the gene matches. CDR1 is GTSNPN and CDR2 is SVGIG in the germline V gene (reference sequence). This CDR3 is 13 amino acids long. In Cohort 3, a recovered donor had either two negative PCRs, clearance, or symptom resolution. The assay was immunoSEQ multiplex PCR, and TCRdb's table has in-frame clones only and misses some. The sample lists around 160,000 clones, 80% occurring once. The sequenced sample consisted of PBMCs or T cells enriched from blood (not recorded which). The TCR comes from a man in his forties or fifties who had recovered from COVID-19. V usage is TRBV30 and J usage is TRBJ2-7; 8 nucleotides line up with TRBD1. CDR3 coding DNA: TGTGCCTCGAATGGACAGGGAAACTACGAGCAGTACTTC. Its protein is CASNGQGNYEQYF.